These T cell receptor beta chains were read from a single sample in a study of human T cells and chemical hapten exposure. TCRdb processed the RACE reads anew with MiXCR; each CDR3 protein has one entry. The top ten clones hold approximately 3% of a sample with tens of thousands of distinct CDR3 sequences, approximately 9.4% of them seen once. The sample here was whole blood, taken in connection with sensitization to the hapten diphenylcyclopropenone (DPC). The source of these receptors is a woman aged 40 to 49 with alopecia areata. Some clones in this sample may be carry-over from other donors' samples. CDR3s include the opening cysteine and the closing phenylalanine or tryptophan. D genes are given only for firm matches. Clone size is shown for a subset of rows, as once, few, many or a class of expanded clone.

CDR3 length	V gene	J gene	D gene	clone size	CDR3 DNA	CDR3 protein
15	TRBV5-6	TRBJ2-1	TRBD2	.	TGTGCCAGCAGCTTGGGCGGGGGGTTCTACAATGAGCAGTTCTTC	CASSLGGGFYNEQFF
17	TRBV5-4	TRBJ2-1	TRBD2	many	TGTGCCAGCAGCCCGGGAAGGAGGGCGGGGGGGCGTGATGAGCAGTTCTTC	CASSPGRRAGGRDEQFF
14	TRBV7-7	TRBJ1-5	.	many	TGTGCTAGCAGCAAAGACGGACAGATCATTCCCCAGCATTTT	CASSKDGQIIPQHF
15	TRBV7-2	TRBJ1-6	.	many	TGTGCCAGCAGCTTAGCGACAGGAAATAATTCACCCCTCCACTTT	CASSLATGNNSPLHF
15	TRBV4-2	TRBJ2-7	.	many	TGTGCCAGCAGCCAAGATCGAGGCTTGGCGGGGGAGCAGTACTTC	CASSQDRGLAGEQYF
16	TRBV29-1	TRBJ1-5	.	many	TGCAGCGTTGAAGTGGGCAGCCCCGGGGGCAATCAGCCCCAGCATTTT	CSVEVGSPGGNQPQHF
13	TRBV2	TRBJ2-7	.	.	TGTGCCAGCAGTGCCCTGCCGCCCTACGAGCAGTACTTC	CASSALPPYEQYF
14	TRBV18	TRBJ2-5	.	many	TGTGCCAGCTCACCCCAACAGGGAGTGGAGACCCAGTACTTC	CASSPQQGVETQYF
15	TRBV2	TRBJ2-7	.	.	TGTGCCAGCTACCAGGTGCGGAGCTCTTCCTACGAGCAGTACTTC	CASYQVRSSSYEQYF
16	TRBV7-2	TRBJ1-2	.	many	TGTGCCAGCAGCTTAGCGGGGACTTCCGGGGCGCGGGGCTACACCTTC	CASSLAGTSGARGYTF
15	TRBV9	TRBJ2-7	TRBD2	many	TGTGCCAGCAGCGTAGGTAGCGGGAGATCTAACGAGCAGTACTTC	CASSVGSGRSNEQYF
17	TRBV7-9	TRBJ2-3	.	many	TGTGCCAGCAGCTTACGGGGTACAGGGATCCTCAGGGATACGCAGTATTTT	CASSLRGTGILRDTQYF
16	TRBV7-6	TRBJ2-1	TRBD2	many	TGTGCCAGCAGCCCCCAGACTAGCGGGGGGGCGTATGAGCAGTTCTTC	CASSPQTSGGAYEQFF
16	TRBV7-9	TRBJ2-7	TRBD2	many	TGTGCCAGCAGCTCCGTCGCCGGGGGGGATCTCTACGAGCAGTACTTC	CASSSVAGGDLYEQYF
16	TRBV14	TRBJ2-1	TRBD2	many	TGTGCCAGCAGCCAATTAATAGCGGGGGGGGTCAATGAGCAGTTCTTC	CASSQLIAGGVNEQFF
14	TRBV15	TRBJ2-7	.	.	TGTGCCACCAGCACCGGGACCCCTGACTACGAGCAGTACTTC	CATSTGTPDYEQYF
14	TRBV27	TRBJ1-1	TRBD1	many	TGTGCCAGCAGTTCACAGGGGGCGGGCACTGAAGCTTTCTTT	CASSSQGAGTEAFF
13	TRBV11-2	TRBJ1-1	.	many	TGTGCCAGCAGCTTTACGGGGAACACTGAAGCTTTCTTT	CASSFTGNTEAFF
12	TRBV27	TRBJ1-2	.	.	TGTGCCAGCCCGGGACGGGGCCATGGCTACACCTTC	CASPGRGHGYTF
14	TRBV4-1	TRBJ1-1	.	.	TGCGCCAGCAGAGGGGTCTTGAGAAGCACTGAAGCTTTCTTT	CASRGVLRSTEAFF
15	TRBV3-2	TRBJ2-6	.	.	TGTGCCAGCAGCTACAGGAGCTCTGGGGCCAACGTCCTGACTTTC	CASSYRSSGANVLTF
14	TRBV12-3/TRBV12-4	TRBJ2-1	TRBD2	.	TGTGCCAGCACCCCTAGCGGGTCCTACAATGAGCAGTTCTTC	CASTPSGSYNEQFF
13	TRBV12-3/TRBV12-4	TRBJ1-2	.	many	TGTGCCAGCAGCCCTGGACAAGCTCGGGGCTACACCTTC	CASSPGQARGYTF
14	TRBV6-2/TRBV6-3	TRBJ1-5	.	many	TGTGCCAGCAATGACGGGGGGACCAATCAGCCCCAGCATTTT	CASNDGGTNQPQHF
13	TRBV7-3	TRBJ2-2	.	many	TGTGCCAGCAGCCTCTTCAACACCGGGGAGCTGTTTTTT	CASSLFNTGELFF
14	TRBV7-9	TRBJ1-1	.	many	TGTGCCAGCAGCTTAACCATGGGTAGCACTGAAGCTTTCTTT	CASSLTMGSTEAFF
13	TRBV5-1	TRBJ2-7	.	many	TGCGCCAGCAGCTCGGTCATTACCTACGAGCAGTACTTC	CASSSVITYEQYF
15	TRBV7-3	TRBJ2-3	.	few	TGTGCCAGCAGCCCCGGGACTCCTATCACAGATACGCAGTATTTT	CASSPGTPITDTQYF
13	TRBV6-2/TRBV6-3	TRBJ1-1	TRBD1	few	TGTGCCAGCAGTTACACAGGGGACGCCGAAGCTTTCTTT	CASSYTGDAEAFF
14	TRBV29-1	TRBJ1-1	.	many	TGCAGCGTTACCGGGACTCTAACGAACACTGAAGCTTTCTTT	CSVTGTLTNTEAFF
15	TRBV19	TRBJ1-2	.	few	TGTGCCAGTAGTCCGCCCATGGGGACCCCCTATGGCTACACCTTC	CASSPPMGTPYGYTF
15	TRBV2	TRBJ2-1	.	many	TGTGCCAGCAGTGGCGTGCTTTCCTCTTACAATGAGCAGTTCTTC	CASSGVLSSYNEQFF
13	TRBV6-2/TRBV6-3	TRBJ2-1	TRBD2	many	TGTGCCAGCAGTCCCATCCCGGGAGGGGAGCAGTTCTTC	CASSPIPGGEQFF
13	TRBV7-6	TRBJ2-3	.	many	TGTGCCAGCAGGCCGACAGGTTCAGATACGCAGTATTTT	CASRPTGSDTQYF
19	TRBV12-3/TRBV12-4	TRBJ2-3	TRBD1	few	TGTGCCAGCAGTAGTTACAGGGGCGCATCGGGCATCATCGCCTATACGCAGTATTTT	CASSSYRGASGIIAYTQYF
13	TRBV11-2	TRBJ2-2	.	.	TGTGCCAGCACGACCTCGTCGGGCGGGGAGCTGTTTTTT	CASTTSSGGELFF
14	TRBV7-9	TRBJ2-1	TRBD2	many	TGTGCCAGCAGCCTGACTAGCGGGGGCAATGAGCAGTTCTTC	CASSLTSGGNEQFF
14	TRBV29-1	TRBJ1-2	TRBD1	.	TGCAGCGTTGAAGGGGACAGGGGATTCGGTGGCTACACCTTC	CSVEGDRGFGGYTF
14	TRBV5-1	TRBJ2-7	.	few	TGCGCCAGCAGAGGCGGAAGTGGGCCCTACGAGCAGTACTTC	CASRGGSGPYEQYF
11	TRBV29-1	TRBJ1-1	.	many	TGCAGCGTAGGGATGAACACTGAAGCTTTCTTT	CSVGMNTEAFF
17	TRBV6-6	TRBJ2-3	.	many	TGTGCCAGCAGTCCCAGCGCCGGGACAATAAACACAGATACGCAGTATTTT	CASSPSAGTINTDTQYF
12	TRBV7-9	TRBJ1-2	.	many	TGTGCCAGCAGCTCGACCGACTATGGCTACACCTTC	CASSSTDYGYTF
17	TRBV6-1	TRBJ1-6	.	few	TGTGCCAGCAGTCCTCGAACAGGGATCACCTATAATTCACCCCTCCACTTT	CASSPRTGITYNSPLHF
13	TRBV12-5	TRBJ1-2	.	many	TGTGCTAGTGGTCCGGGACCTGATTATGGCTACACCTTC	CASGPGPDYGYTF
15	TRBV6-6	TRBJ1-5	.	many	TGTGCCAGCAGTTACGAAGGGACATATACTCAGCCCCAGCATTTT	CASSYEGTYTQPQHF
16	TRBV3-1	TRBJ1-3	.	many	TGTGCCAGCAGCCTCCCGGGAGGGGGGCTCGGAAACACCATATATTTT	CASSLPGGGLGNTIYF
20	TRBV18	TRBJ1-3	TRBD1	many	TGTGCCAGCTCAAACTCTGCCGGGACAGGGGGTCCACTCTCTGGAAACACCATATATTTT	CASSNSAGTGGPLSGNTIYF
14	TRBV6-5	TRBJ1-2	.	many	TGTGCCAGCAGTCGCTCCAGCCGCAACTATGGCTACACCTTC	CASSRSSRNYGYTF
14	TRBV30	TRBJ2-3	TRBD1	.	TGTGCCTGGTCGGGACAGACATTCTCAGATACGCAGTATTTT	CAWSGQTFSDTQYF
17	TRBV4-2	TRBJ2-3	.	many	TGTGCCAGCAGCCCCAAGGCTGGTGGGGCTAACACAGATACGCAGTATTTT	CASSPKAGGANTDTQYF
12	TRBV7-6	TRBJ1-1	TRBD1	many	TGTGCCAGCAGCTTGACAGGGGGGGAAGCTTTCTTT	CASSLTGGEAFF